Listed below are T cell receptor beta chains from one sample, sequenced in a study of blood T cells in healthy people across ages. Each CDR3 protein is one row after TCRdb ran MiXCR on the 5' RACE reads. The sample lists roughly 800,000 distinct CDR3 sequences, 58% seen once, with about 20% in the top ten. The sequencing input was blood. These receptors were taken from a man under 40 in good health. CDR3s include the opening cysteine and the closing phenylalanine or tryptophan.

cdr3_aa	v_call	j_call
CASSFWGRESTDTQYF	TRBV5-1	TRBJ2-3
CATSDRIWSTDTQYF	TRBV24-1	TRBJ2-3
CASSVSTGARGYTF	TRBV12-3/TRBV12-4	TRBJ1-2
CASSQGFGQPQHF	TRBV7-2	TRBJ1-5
CASHGTRSQEQFF	TRBV3-1	TRBJ2-1
CASSPGGWEREYDEQFF	TRBV28	TRBJ2-1
CASSRVGRYEQYF	TRBV7-2	TRBJ2-7
CASRPGVGVGGDTQYF	TRBV7-2	TRBJ2-3
CASSYYLGGASSSYNEQFF	TRBV6-5	TRBJ2-1
CASSLSAGTGHNEQFF	TRBV7-2	TRBJ2-1
CATRPAYNEQFF	TRBV10-3	TRBJ2-1
CASSSRFGANTGELFF	TRBV28	TRBJ2-2
CASSLYQGEGETQYF	TRBV5-1	TRBJ2-5
CASSYTPGTEKLFF	TRBV4-2	TRBJ1-4
CASRPLPDRGLSDTQYF	TRBV2	TRBJ2-3
CSARAKVYEQFF	TRBV20-1	TRBJ2-1
CASSYSSTGRRRDTQYF	TRBV6-2/TRBV6-3	TRBJ2-3
CSVEDRRTPSYNEQFF	TRBV29-1	TRBJ2-1
CASSVGREQFF	TRBV9	TRBJ2-1
CASSQGLALHF	TRBV3-1	TRBJ1-6
CASTNQGLNTEAFF	TRBV27	TRBJ1-1
CASMIERGTDTQYF	TRBV2	TRBJ2-3
CSALGRQDYNEQFF	TRBV20-1	TRBJ2-1
CASSQKTIGLAGGTDTQYF	TRBV27	TRBJ2-3
CASTESDGQETQYF	TRBV2	TRBJ2-5
CASSLSDSQAFF	TRBV3-1	TRBJ1-1
CASSRNLLDTQYF	TRBV3-1	TRBJ2-3
CASSPTGTGYGYTF	TRBV12-3/TRBV12-4	TRBJ1-2
CSVDKGGVGEQYF	TRBV29-1	TRBJ2-7
CASSQDPDNYGYTF	TRBV3-1	TRBJ1-2
CASSFWEGTGGYTF	TRBV5-1	TRBJ1-2
CASSQARDGGPHGYTF	TRBV4-3	TRBJ1-2
CASSQDAGGLSYEQYF	TRBV4-1	TRBJ2-7
CASFADLYRGYTF	TRBV2	TRBJ1-2
CSVGPTSLETQYF	TRBV29-1	TRBJ2-5
CASSPPGTSQETQFF	TRBV7-9	NA
CASSWGVTTGYTF	TRBV7-2	TRBJ1-2
CASSPSLAGSYNEQFF	TRBV7-2	TRBJ2-1
CASSPGGRGFHEQYF	TRBV27	TRBJ2-7
CASSPPGQGREETQYF	TRBV7-9	TRBJ2-5
CASSSPSFYGYTF	TRBV7-2	TRBJ1-2
CASSLRGGSDSYEQYF	TRBV7-3	TRBJ2-7
CASSLGPFYGYTF	TRBV6-5	TRBJ1-2
CAIMAGQATTYEQYF	TRBV10-3	TRBJ2-7
CATSRGSSGIAGELFF	TRBV15	TRBJ2-2
CASSISQRGPNEQFF	TRBV21-1	TRBJ2-1
CSPKRSGLQAFF	TRBV29-1	TRBJ1-1
CAIKQQGAENGYTF	TRBV10-3	TRBJ1-2
CSVVVRGLYEQYF	TRBV29-1	TRBJ2-7
CASSPRRGEQYF	TRBV18	TRBJ2-7
CSAGEQYF	TRBV29-1	TRBJ2-5
CASSPIGGTATNEKLFF	TRBV7-2	TRBJ1-4
CASSQFPGGTYEQYF	TRBV4-1	TRBJ2-7
CASSRHDNEQFF	TRBV28	TRBJ2-1
CASSQGWGSYNEQFF	TRBV4-1	TRBJ2-1